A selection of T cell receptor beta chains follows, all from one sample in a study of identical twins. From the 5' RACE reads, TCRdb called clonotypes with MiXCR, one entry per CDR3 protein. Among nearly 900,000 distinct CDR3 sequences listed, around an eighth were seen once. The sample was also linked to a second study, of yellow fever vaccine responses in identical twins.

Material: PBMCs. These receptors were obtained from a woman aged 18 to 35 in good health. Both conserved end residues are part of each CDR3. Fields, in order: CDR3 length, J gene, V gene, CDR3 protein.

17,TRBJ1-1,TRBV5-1,CASSLAGHPTKNTEAFF
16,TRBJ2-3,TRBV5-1,CASSLVGTGTSETQYF
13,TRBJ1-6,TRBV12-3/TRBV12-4,CASSLGGRETLHF
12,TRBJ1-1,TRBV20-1,CSARVQNTEAFF
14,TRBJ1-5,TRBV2,CASSVSGMGQPQHF
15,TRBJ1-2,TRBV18,CASSPPTQKIYGYTF
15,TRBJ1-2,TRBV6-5,CASSSRLPGVYGYTF
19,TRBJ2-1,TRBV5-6,CASSLALAAKTSSYNEQFF
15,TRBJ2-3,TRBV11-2,CASSLTGGFRDTQYF
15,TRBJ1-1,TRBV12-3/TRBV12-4,CASRIRQGMNTEAFF
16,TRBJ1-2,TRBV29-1,CSVEDRGIPPNYGYTF
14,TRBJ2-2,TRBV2,CASSLNQGSGELFF
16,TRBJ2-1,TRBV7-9,CASSLEAGVFLAEQFF
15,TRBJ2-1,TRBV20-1,CSARDPGRADNEQFF
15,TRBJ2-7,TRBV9,CASSPSGSETYEQYF
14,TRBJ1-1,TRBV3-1,CASSQWAVNTEAFF
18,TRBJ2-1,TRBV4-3,CASSPREGGGRSYNEQFF
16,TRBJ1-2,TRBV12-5,CASGSTIHGTFYGYTF
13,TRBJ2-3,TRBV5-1,CASKVSSTDTQYF
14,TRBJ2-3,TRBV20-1,CSARDLRGTDTQYF
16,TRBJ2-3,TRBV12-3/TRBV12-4,CASLSSRGGLTDTQYF
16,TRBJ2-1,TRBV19,CASRTAASSVYNEQFF
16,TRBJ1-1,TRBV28,CASSGTGWSKDTEAFF
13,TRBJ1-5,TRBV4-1,CASSQESLQPQHF
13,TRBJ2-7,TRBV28,CASSLPALAQQYF
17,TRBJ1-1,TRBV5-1,CASSLGGGWDQATEAFF
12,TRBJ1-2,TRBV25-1,CASTDTIYGYTF
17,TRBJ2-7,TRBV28,CANSPSRLRQRTYEQYF
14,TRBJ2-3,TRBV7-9,CASSHETSTDTQYF
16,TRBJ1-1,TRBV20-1,CSARDGGVNRNTEAFF
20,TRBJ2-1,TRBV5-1,CASTIVRFQGDFSFYNEQFF
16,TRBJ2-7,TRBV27,CASSSPSAGGDKEQYF
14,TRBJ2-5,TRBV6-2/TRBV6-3,CASIPRAGMMAQYF
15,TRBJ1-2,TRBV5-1,CASSLAGGLGYGYTF
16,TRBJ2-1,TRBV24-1,CATSEPTGTDYNEQFF
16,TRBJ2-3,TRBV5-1,CASSFRGPLSGDTQYF
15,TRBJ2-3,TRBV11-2,CASSWRGRSTDTQYF
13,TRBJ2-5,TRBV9,CASSVAGPETQYF
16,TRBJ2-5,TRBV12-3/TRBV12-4,CASSLGGLVVFETQYF
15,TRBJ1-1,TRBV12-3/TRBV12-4,CASSFSGGTNTEAFF
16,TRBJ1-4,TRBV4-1,CASSPTLDRGNEKLFF
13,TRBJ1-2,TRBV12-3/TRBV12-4,CASTRGQGYGYTF
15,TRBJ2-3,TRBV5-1,CASSLTTTSTDTQYF